A single sample is the source of the 13 T cell receptor beta chains below, sequenced in a study of control samples from healthy donors and cancer patients. Method: immunoSEQ multiplex PCR; TCRdb's copy keeps in-frame clones and lacks some. Of around 92,000 clones in the sample, roughly 78% are singletons; the top ten hold 1.5% to 2.5%. Material: blood. Receptor source: a man aged 55-75 years in good health.

This chain links TRBV10-3 with TRBJ2-2, with 10 bases identical to TRBD1. The germline V gene encodes CDR1 ENHRY and CDR2 SYGVKD. V gave up 3 bases and J gave up 6 bases; unmatched junction bases: 10. The CDR3 length is 17 residues. The CDR3 here is CAISENQGGQGPGELFF. The CDR3, as DNA: TGTGCCATCAGTGAAAACCAAGGGGGACAGGGGCCCGGGGAGCTGTTTTTT.

This chain joins TRBV7-8 and TRBJ1-4; weak D call: TRBD1 (5 bases). The CDR3 is 14 residues long. Germline values: CDR1 SGHVS, CDR2 FQNEAQ. With 5 bases removed from V and 4 bases from J, the gap between germline ends came to 11 bases. The CDR3 DNA reads TGTGCCAGCAGCCTCCGGGGCCTTAATGAAAAACTGTTTTTT. Translation: CASSLRGLNEKLFF.

This clone was recorded once. CDR3 region: CAWSVGSSEFQETQYF. CDR3 nucleotide sequence: TGTGCCTGGAGTGTAGGGTCTAGCGAGTTTCAAGAGACCCAGTACTTC. J is TRBJ2-5 and V is TRBV30, with TRBD2 as a possible D gene (6 bases). The CDR3 extends over 16 amino acids. Germline CDR1 is GTSNPN and CDR2 is SVGIG (reference sequence). The ends were cut back, 0 bases at V and 2 bases at J, with 16 bases in the middle. Drawing the rest from reference TRBV30 and TRBJ2-5, the complete variable domain is SQTIHQWPATLVQPVGSPLSLECTVEGTSNPNLYWYRQAAGRGLQLLFYSVGIGQISSEVPQNLSASRPQDRQFILSSKKLLLSDSGFYLCAWSVGSSEFQETQYFGPGTRLLVL.

The J gene is TRBJ2-2, the V gene TRBV5-1, with TRBD2 matching 8 bases. Per germline, CDR1 SGHRS and CDR2 YFSETQ. Trimming at V came to 7 bases and at J to 4 bases, leaving 6 bases not matched to a gene. CDR3 length equals 14 residues. CDR3 protein: CASQRESVTGELFF. CDR3 DNA sequence: TGCGCCAGCCAGCGGGAGTCGGTCACCGGGGAGCTGTTTTTT.

The chain is built from TRBV7-2 and TRBJ2-3; 11 nucleotides match TRBD2. The CDR3 spans 16 residues. Trimming cost V 5 bases and J 2 bases; bases outside gene matches: 6. Germline V gene lookup returns CDR1 SGHTA and CDR2 FQGNSA. The CDR3 spells CASSRRLAGNTDTQYF. The CDR3 DNA reads as TGTGCCAGCAGCCGCCGACTAGCGGGGAACACAGATACGCAGTATTTT.

This chain uses TRBV3-1 (or the pseudogene TRBV3-2) with TRBJ1-2, with D unresolved. Germline values: CDR1 LGHDT, CDR2 YNNKEL (reference sequence). The ends were cut back, 6 bases at V and 7 bases at J, with 15 bases in the middle. The CDR3 is 13 amino acids. The CDR3 DNA reads as TGTGCCAGCAGTCCGGCGGGTCCGGGTGGCTACACCTTC. This codes for CASSPAGPGGYTF.

This rearrangement joins TRBV19 to TRBJ1-1; 7 positions agree with TRBD1. The CDR3 extends over 13 amino acids. In germline, CDR1 is LNHDA, CDR2 SQIVND (reference sequence). With 5 bases clipped from V and 5 bases from J, the junction kept 5 bases outside the gene matches. The CDR3 region is CASSVNRGTEAFF. The CDR3 coding sequence is TGTGCCAGTAGTGTTAACAGGGGAACTGAAGCTTTCTTT.

This sequence joins TRBV5-1 and TRBJ2-1, with D possibly TRBD1 on 6 matching bases. The CDR3 is made up of 15 amino acids. Germline CDR1 SGHRS, CDR2 YFSETQ. V was cut by 4 bases and J by 4 bases, with 15 bases left in between. CDR3 DNA sequence: TGCGCCAGCAGCGTAACCGGGACACATTACAATGAGCAGTTCTTC. Encoded protein: CASSVTGTHYNEQFF.

The chain recombines TRBV5-6 with TRBJ2-5; weak D call: TRBD1 (7 bases). The CDR3 has 16 residues. The germline V gene encodes CDR1 SGHDT and CDR2 YYEEEE. Trimming took off 1 base at V and 4 bases at J, with 17 bases between the two ends. The CDR3 sequence: CASSLYTGDWGETQYF. For the CDR3, the DNA is TGTGCCAGCAGCTTGTATACAGGGGACTGGGGAGAGACCCAGTACTTC.

The chain employs TRBV5-5 and TRBJ2-5; D is perhaps TRBD1 (6 bases). CDR1 SGHKS and CDR2 YYEKEE come from the germline V gene (reference sequence). V was trimmed by 3 bases and J by 2 bases, leaving 11 bases between them. The CDR3 covers 14 residues. CDR3 loop: CASSSGQLQETQYF. In nucleotides, the CDR3 is TGTGCCAGCAGCTCAGGACAGCTTCAAGAGACCCAGTACTTC.

This clone was recorded once. The chain combines TRBV28 with TRBJ2-2; tentatively, D is TRBD1 or TRBD2 (7 bases each). V was trimmed by 5 bases and J by 2 bases, leaving 18 bases between them. The CDR3 contains 17 residues. Germline V lookup: CDR1 MDHEN, CDR2 SYDVKM. The CDR3 bases are TGTGCCAGCAGTCTCCAGGGGGGGACGGGTAACACCGGGGAGCTGTTTTTT. Encoded protein: CASSLQGGTGNTGELFF.

The rearrangement links TRBV4-2 to TRBJ1-2; D perhaps matches TRBD1 (6 bases). Trimming took off 0 bases at V and 6 bases at J, with 14 bases between the two ends. Germline loops: CDR1 LGHNA, CDR2 YNFKEQ. This CDR3 has 15 residues. Here the CDR3 DNA reads TGTGCCAGCAGCCAAGACTACAGGGCCCAAGATGGCTACACCTTC. Amino acids: CASSQDYRAQDGYTF.

The chain carries TRBV11-2 and TRBJ2-3; 8 positions agree with TRBD2. Trimming cost V 4 bases and J 6 bases; bases outside gene matches: 3. Germline CDR1 reads SGHAT; CDR2 reads FQNNGV. This CDR3 has 13 amino acids. The CDR3 DNA reads as TGTGCCAGCAGCTCTGCGGGAGGCGATACGCAGTATTTT. It translates to CASSSAGGDTQYF.